Here is one TCR beta chain with its context. Its antigen is still unknown. The input lacks base qualities; no much larger clone sits a single base away. Receptors were amplified or captured by the immunoSEQ multiplex PCR assay. From the authors' description of their analysis: A statistical classification framework was built for diagnosing cytomegalovirus status from the catalog of TCR beta chain sequences. TCRdb re-hosts the immuneACCESS table, in-frame sequences only. Its copies lack some clones; in the studies checked, an unresolved V gene accounts for under half of them, and the cause for the rest is not known. The V and J calls and clone size come from that table; D and trimming were worked out from the DNA. Counted in this sample were over 200,000 clones; about nine tenths of them appeared once. 2% of the sample lies in the top ten. These data are taken from a study of cytomegalovirus exposure and HLA in healthy donors (dated by TCRdb to the late 2010s). About the study as a whole: A later analysis indicated that the 95 to 150 validation repertoires were generated on the platform also employed for the 666 repertoires of the first cohort. The aim of the study was to test whether cataloging public T cell receptors could identify signatures of past pathogen exposure. In addition to the first cohort of 666 subjects, a separate validation cohort of 120 different subjects was used. To predict cytomegalovirus infection status, the study combined high-throughput TCR immunosequencing, statistical association of individual TCRs with disease status, and machine learning.

The paper's findings and limits, for the study overall: The study gave a list of 150 to 200 TCR beta chains associated with cytomegalovirus. All 120 or so repertoires were used to score co-occurrence in the validation cohort in a later analysis, because that analysis had no HLA typing for the cohort. Most TCR sequences were observed very rarely across donors, whereas some public TCRs were present in many individuals. Of the cluster scores, roughly 95% were above 0 in a later analysis, which found that TCRs clustered in the first cohort also tended to co-occur in the approximately 110 validation repertoires. In vitro tests confirmed that a few of the cytomegalovirus-associated TCR beta chains recognize cytomegalovirus antigens. The classifier was reported to diagnose cytomegalovirus status with high specificity and sensitivity in both the original cohort and the validation cohort. The authors suggested that the approach could potentially be extended to other disease states and immunological phenotypes.

The donors were included in the validation cohort of over a hundred subjects, a group kept apart from the roughly 730-subject first cohort. Sequenced: PBMCs. The TCR originated in a woman under 30 in good health and CMV-seropositive.

In nucleotide form, the sequence is TGTGCCAGCAGCTTAGGCGGTACGGGAGGAAACACCATATATTTT. It encodes CASSLGGTGGNTIYF. The chain uses TRBV7-8 and TRBJ1-3; no D gene is confidently identified. The CDR3 starts with the cysteine, ends with the phenylalanine, and has 15 residues. Only the CDR3 DNA is retained, 45 bases long and in frame from the first base. Looking up the germline V gene yields CDR1 SGHVS and CDR2 FQNEAQ. V loses 1 base, J loses 4 bases, and the germline ends lie 11 bases apart.